This is a list of T cell receptor beta chains from one sample in a study of control samples from healthy donors and cancer patients. Repertoires were generated with immunoSEQ multiplex PCR, while TCRdb's copy carries only in-frame clones and drops some. The sample contains roughly 20,000 clones, roughly 80% of which appear only once. Input material: PBMCs. The origin of the receptors is a man aged 55 to 69 with head and neck cancer. Both conserved end residues are part of each CDR3. A D gene is named only where the DNA matches it firmly. Part of the rows lack a size; the others show once, few, many or a class for expanded clones.

D: .; size: .; V: TRBV28; J: TRBJ2-1; CDR3: CASSFLDSYNEQFF; DNA: TGTGCCAGCAGTTTTTTGGACAGCTACAATGAGCAGTTCTTC
D: .; size: .; V: TRBV11-3; J: TRBJ1-3; CDR3: CASSTMRKSGNTIYF; DNA: TGTGCCAGCAGCACTATGCGAAAATCCGGAAACACCATATATTTT
D: .; size: .; V: TRBV16; J: TRBJ2-2; CDR3: CASSQLGRDTGELFF; DNA: TGTGCCAGCAGCCAATTAGGACGCGACACCGGGGAGCTGTTTTTT
D: .; size: .; V: TRBV28; J: TRBJ2-1; CDR3: CASSSPRNRNEQFF; DNA: TGTGCCAGCAGTTCACCCCGGAACCGAAATGAGCAGTTCTTC
D: TRBD1; size: once; V: TRBV5-1; J: TRBJ2-7; CDR3: CASSPQSGTGLYEQYF; DNA: TGCGCCAGCAGCCCACAATCCGGGACAGGGTTGTACGAGCAGTACTTC
D: .; size: .; V: TRBV4-3; J: TRBJ2-3; CDR3: CASSQVLTDTQYF; DNA: TGCGCCAGCAGCCAAGTTCTCACAGATACGCAGTATTTT
D: .; size: .; V: TRBV29-1; J: TRBJ1-3; CDR3: CSVVRGTGNTIYF; DNA: TGCAGCGTTGTCCGCGGAACTGGAAACACCATATATTTT
D: .; size: .; V: TRBV19; J: TRBJ1-5; CDR3: CASMGGEGGNQPQHF; DNA: TGTGCCAGTATGGGGGGGGAAGGGGGCAATCAGCCCCAGCATTTT
D: TRBD2; size: .; V: TRBV27; J: TRBJ2-7; CDR3: CASSSRLAGDYEQYF; DNA: TGTGCCAGCAGTTCCCGACTAGCGGGCGACTACGAGCAGTACTTC
D: TRBD2; size: .; V: TRBV11-3; J: TRBJ2-3; CDR3: CASSSTSGVTDTQYF; DNA: TGTGCCAGCAGCTCTACTAGCGGGGTCACAGATACGCAGTATTTT
D: TRBD2; size: .; V: TRBV5-6; J: TRBJ2-1; CDR3: CASSSGGGREQFF; DNA: TGTGCCAGCAGCTCTGGCGGGGGGCGTGAGCAGTTCTTC
D: .; size: .; V: TRBV5-6; J: TRBJ2-1; CDR3: CASSLGPSSYNEQFF; DNA: TGTGCCAGCAGCTTGGGACCTAGCTCCTACAATGAGCAGTTCTTC
D: .; size: .; V: TRBV6-2/TRBV6-3; J: TRBJ1-1; CDR3: CASSYVVMDTEAFF; DNA: TGTGCCAGCAGTTACGTGGTAATGGACACTGAAGCTTTCTTT
D: TRBD1; size: .; V: TRBV28; J: TRBJ2-7; CDR3: CASSLGRDRGGYEQYF; DNA: TGTGCCAGCAGTTTAGGCCGGGACAGGGGAGGCTACGAGCAGTACTTC
D: TRBD2; size: .; V: TRBV19; J: TRBJ2-2; CDR3: CASSEGLAGVTGELFF; DNA: TGTGCCAGTTCCGAGGGACTAGCGGGAGTCACCGGGGAGCTGTTTTTT
D: .; size: .; V: TRBV6-5; J: TRBJ1-2; CDR3: CASSPQSSGYTF; DNA: TGTGCCAGCAGCCCACAGAGCTCTGGCTACACCTTC
D: .; size: .; V: TRBV2; J: TRBJ2-5; CDR3: CASSEQGAEYF; DNA: TGTGCCAGCAGTGAACAGGGTGCTGAGTACTTC
D: .; size: .; V: TRBV5-1; J: TRBJ1-6; CDR3: CASSLEGDSYNSPLHF; DNA: TGCGCCAGCAGCTTAGAGGGAGACTCCTATAATTCACCCCTCCACTTT
D: .; size: .; V: TRBV29-1; J: TRBJ2-7; CDR3: CSVAGYEQYF; DNA: TGCAGCGTCGCCGGATACGAGCAGTACTTC
D: .; size: .; V: TRBV4-1; J: TRBJ1-2; CDR3: CASSQERSRFYGYTF; DNA: TGCGCCAGCAGCCAAGAACGAAGCCGTTTTTATGGCTACACCTTC
D: .; size: .; V: TRBV7-2; J: TRBJ2-5; CDR3: CASSLVGGRETQYF; DNA: TGTGCCAGCAGCTTAGTTGGGGGGAGGGAGACCCAGTACTTC
D: TRBD1; size: .; V: TRBV29-1; J: TRBJ1-5; CDR3: CSVGLGQANQPQHF; DNA: TGCAGCGTTGGGCTCGGACAGGCTAATCAGCCCCAGCATTTT
D: .; size: .; V: TRBV6-4; J: TRBJ1-5; CDR3: CASSEGSGQPQHF; DNA: TGTGCCAGCAGTGAAGGCAGCGGGCAGCCCCAGCATTTT
D: .; size: .; V: TRBV7-2; J: TRBJ2-7; CDR3: CASSRTETYEQYF; DNA: TGTGCCAGCAGTAGGACGGAAACCTACGAGCAGTACTTC
D: .; size: .; V: TRBV6-2/TRBV6-3; J: TRBJ2-7; CDR3: CASSYWASGEQYF; DNA: TGTGCCAGCAGTTACTGGGCCTCCGGCGAGCAGTACTTC
D: .; size: .; V: TRBV5-4; J: TRBJ2-7; CDR3: CASSLDAGTRAYVDF; DNA: TGTGCCAGCAGCTTGGATGCGGGAACGCGAGCCTACGTGGACTTC
D: .; size: .; V: TRBV6-5; J: TRBJ2-3; CDR3: CASSRPGAGDTQYF; DNA: TGTGCCAGCAGTCGCCCAGGGGCGGGAGATACGCAGTATTTT
D: .; size: .; V: TRBV7-2; J: TRBJ1-1; CDR3: CASSPGGPNTEAFF; DNA: TGTGCCAGCAGCCCGGGGGGACCAAACACTGAAGCTTTCTTT
D: .; size: .; V: TRBV2; J: TRBJ2-5; CDR3: CATSRGNEETQYF; DNA: TGTGCCACGTCTAGGGGGAATGAAGAGACCCAGTACTTC
D: TRBD1; size: .; V: TRBV11-3; J: TRBJ1-2; CDR3: CASSLGGQGRYGYTF; DNA: TGTGCCAGCAGCTTAGGTGGACAGGGGAGGTATGGCTACACCTTC
D: .; size: .; V: TRBV10-3; J: TRBJ2-7; CDR3: CASGTAYEQYF; DNA: TGTGCCAGCGGGACAGCTTACGAGCAGTACTTC
D: TRBD1; size: .; V: TRBV7-9; J: TRBJ2-5; CDR3: CASSSPYGTAFKETQYF; DNA: TGTGCCAGCAGCTCCCCCTACGGGACAGCTTTCAAAGAGACCCAGTACTTC
D: .; size: .; V: TRBV28; J: TRBJ1-1; CDR3: CASSLRYDEAFF; DNA: TGTGCCAGCAGTTTAAGGTATGATGAAGCTTTCTTT
D: .; size: .; V: TRBV28; J: TRBJ2-1; CDR3: CASSFGADEQFF; DNA: TGTGCCAGCAGTTTTGGTGCGGATGAGCAGTTCTTC
D: TRBD2; size: .; V: TRBV5-5; J: TRBJ2-7; CDR3: CASSSGLAGGEQYF; DNA: TGTGCCAGCAGCTCCGGACTAGCGGGAGGCGAGCAGTACTTC
D: TRBD1; size: .; V: TRBV18; J: TRBJ1-2; CDR3: CASSPEYTGGYGYTF; DNA: TGTGCCAGCTCACCGGAGTACACAGGGGGCTATGGCTACACCTTC
D: .; size: .; V: TRBV9; J: TRBJ2-7; CDR3: CASSVEQGPYEQYF; DNA: TGTGCCAGCAGCGTAGAACAGGGACCCTACGAGCAGTACTTC
D: .; size: .; V: TRBV3-1/TRBV3-2; J: TRBJ1-1; CDR3: CASSQRAAEAFF; DNA: TGTGCCAGCAGCCAACGGGCAGCTGAAGCTTTCTTT
D: .; size: .; V: TRBV6-4; J: TRBJ2-6; CDR3: CASSGSFSGANVLTF; DNA: TGTGCCAGCAGTGGCAGTTTCTCTGGGGCCAACGTCCTGACTTTC
D: TRBD2; size: .; V: TRBV2; J: TRBJ2-3; CDR3: CASSGSPQERLAGSTDTQYF; DNA: TGTGCCAGCAGCGGATCCCCCCAGGAACGACTAGCGGGGTCCACAGATACGCAGTATTTT
D: .; size: .; V: TRBV12-3/TRBV12-4; J: TRBJ2-5; CDR3: CASSFLLETQYF; DNA: TGTGCCAGCAGTTTTCTCCTCGAGACCCAGTACTTC
D: .; size: once; V: TRBV7-2; J: TRBJ1-4; CDR3: CASSFSRPRGAEKLFF; DNA: TGTGCCAGCAGCTTCTCCCGTCCGAGGGGTGCGGAAAAACTGTTTTTT
D: .; size: .; V: TRBV6-5; J: TRBJ2-3; CDR3: CASSYVVTDTQYF; DNA: TGTGCCAGCAGTTACGTGGTCACAGATACGCAGTATTTT
D: TRBD2; size: .; V: TRBV27; J: TRBJ2-5; CDR3: CASSLISSGGAETQYF; DNA: TGTGCCAGCAGTTTAATTTCTAGCGGGGGGGCGGAGACCCAGTACTTC
D: TRBD1; size: .; V: TRBV19; J: TRBJ2-1; CDR3: CASRNRGLYNEQFF; DNA: TGTGCCAGTAGGAACAGGGGGCTATACAATGAGCAGTTCTTC
D: .; size: .; V: TRBV28; J: TRBJ2-5; CDR3: CASSRQDLQETQYF; DNA: TGTGCCAGCAGCCGACAGGACCTCCAAGAGACCCAGTACTTC
D: .; size: few; V: TRBV30; J: TRBJ1-1; CDR3: CAWSVRAATEAFF; DNA: TGTGCCTGGAGTGTACGGGCCGCCACTGAAGCTTTCTTT
D: .; size: .; V: TRBV5-1; J: TRBJ2-3; CDR3: CASSLASQRDTQYF; DNA: TGCGCCAGCAGCTTGGCAAGCCAAAGGGATACGCAGTATTTT
D: .; size: once; V: TRBV12-3/TRBV12-4; J: TRBJ2-3; CDR3: CASSGDHTDTQYF; DNA: TGTGCCAGCAGTGGGGACCACACAGATACGCAGTATTTT
D: .; size: .; V: TRBV29-1; J: TRBJ1-3; CDR3: CSVDQGYSGNTIYF; DNA: TGCAGCGTTGATCAAGGGTACTCTGGAAACACCATATATTTT
D: .; size: .; V: TRBV15; J: TRBJ2-1; CDR3: CATSSGSTSYNEQFF; DNA: TGTGCCACCAGCAGCGGGAGTACCTCCTACAATGAGCAGTTCTTC
D: TRBD2; size: .; V: TRBV28; J: TRBJ2-7; CDR3: CASSLGASGISSYEQYF; DNA: TGTGCCAGCAGTTTAGGGGCTAGCGGTATCAGCTCCTACGAGCAGTACTTC
D: .; size: .; V: TRBV28; J: TRBJ2-6; CDR3: CAAISSSGANVLTF; DNA: TGTGCCGCGATCTCATCCTCTGGGGCCAACGTCCTGACTTTC
D: TRBD2; size: .; V: TRBV3-1/TRBV3-2; J: TRBJ2-5; CDR3: CASSQEGISGRAVETQYF; DNA: TGTGCCAGCAGCCAAGAGGGGATTAGCGGGAGGGCCGTAGAGACCCAGTACTTC